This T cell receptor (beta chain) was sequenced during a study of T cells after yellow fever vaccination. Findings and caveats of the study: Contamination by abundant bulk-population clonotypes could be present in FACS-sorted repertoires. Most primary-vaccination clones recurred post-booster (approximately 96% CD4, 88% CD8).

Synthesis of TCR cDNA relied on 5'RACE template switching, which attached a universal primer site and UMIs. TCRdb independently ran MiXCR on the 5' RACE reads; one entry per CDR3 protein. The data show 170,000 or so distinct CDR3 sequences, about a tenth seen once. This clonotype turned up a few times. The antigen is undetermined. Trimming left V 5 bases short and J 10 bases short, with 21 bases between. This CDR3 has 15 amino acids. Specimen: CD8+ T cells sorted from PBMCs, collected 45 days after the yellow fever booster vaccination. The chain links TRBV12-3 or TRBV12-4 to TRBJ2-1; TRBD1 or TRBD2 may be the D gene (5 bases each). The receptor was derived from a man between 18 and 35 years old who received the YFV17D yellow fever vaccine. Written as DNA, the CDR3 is TGTGCCAGCAGTCCACTCCGGGACCAAGAAGAAGAGCAGTTCTTC. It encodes CASSPLRDQEEEQFF.